This record covers a single T cell receptor beta chain. Trimming took 0 bases from V and 0 from J, leaving 8 bases between them. The CDR3 totals 15 residues. From germline, CDR1 is MNHEY and CDR2 SVGAGI. In the original processing: Amplified reference gene primers provided the basis for estimating nucleated cell counts. Clones were sequenced by immunoSEQ multiplex PCR, and TCRdb holds only the in-frame ones, with some missing. D and trimming come from the DNA, and the V and J calls and clone size come from that table. The table shows hundreds of thousands of clones, with roughly 83% occurring only once. The data were taken from a study of blood T cell repertoires in COVID-19. Across the study: Acute-phase and convalescent COVID-19 samples originated in the United States, Italy and Spain. Sample material is recorded as cDNA or gDNA derived from T cells, B-cell-depleted T cells, or PBMCs.

Sequenced sample: peripheral blood. J is TRBJ1-1 and V is TRBV6-5; a possible D gene is TRBD1 (6 bases). This clonotype originated in a man older than 75 with acute or convalescent COVID-19. Here the CDR3 DNA reads TGTGCCAGCAGTTACTCGTGGACAGTGAACACTGAAGCTTTCTTT. This codes for CASSYSWTVNTEAFF.